This is a list of T cell receptor beta chains from one sample in a study of control samples from healthy donors and cancer patients. This table comes from immunoSEQ multiplex PCR, and its TCRdb copy is limited to in-frame clones, with some not included. The data contain about 160,000 clones, around 96% of them singletons. The source material was blood. The receptors were gathered from a woman between 40 and 50 years old in good health. CDR3s leave out the opening cysteine and the closing phenylalanine or tryptophan. The order of the fields is V gene, CDR3 length, CDR3 protein.

>TRBV6-5|13
ASSYGQGIGNTIY
>TRBV7-9|12
ASSLGRENEKLF
>TRBV6-2/TRBV6-3|13
ASSTGTVSGETQY
>TRBV6-2/TRBV6-3|13
ASSTPLQGARGYT
>TRBV19|12
ASKGGSGTGELF
>TRBV13|13
ASSPSGLLTHEQY
>TRBV27|13
ASSGTGTGSTEAF
>TRBV6-2/TRBV6-3|14
ASSYSGRGRGYGYT
>TRBV19|14
AVRGQGERSGQPQH
>TRBV4-2|13
ASSQEPGALDGYT
>TRBV5-4|12
ASSLRDAGSPLH
>TRBV21-1|14
ASSSNRDRDPDTQY
>TRBV18|14
ASSPMDRGGYNEQF
>TRBV21-1|16
ASSPRPLDSYNTGELF
>TRBV7-2|12
ASILAGVTGELF
>TRBV7-9|13
ASSSTGTGAYEQY
>TRBV28|13
ASSFWGRLNTEAF
>TRBV27|12
ASSLGGSSYEQY
>TRBV4-3|12
ASSQEPRGEKLF
>TRBV3-1/TRBV3-2|13
ASSQEGLNGGELF
>TRBV5-4|13
ASSLEGAGGSPLH
>TRBV9|12
ASSVLSGANVLT
>TRBV4-2|16
ASSQDWRDRQFYNEQF
>TRBV11-2|11
ASSLGPRYEQY
>TRBV6-2/TRBV6-3|15
ASSMRTSGASYNEQF
>TRBV7-3|12
ASSLTGRNTEAF
>TRBV7-2|11
ASNRGERSPLH
>TRBV12-3/TRBV12-4|11
ASRYSGANVLT
>TRBV9|11
ASNREDPSPLH
>TRBV19|13
ASSPGVTTNEKLF
>TRBV21-1|11
ASSTRGRHEQY
>TRBV27|13
ASSFSGQPNSPLH
>TRBV5-6|14
ASSLEQGAGNTEAF
>TRBV19|11
ASSIQGLYGYT
>TRBV9|14
ASSGLRQAANYGYT